This entry lists 9 T cell receptor beta chains sequenced from one sample in a study of shared clonotypes between healthy human individuals. Positive CCR7 selection of CD45RO-negative cells yielded the naive CD8 cells, and terminally differentiated effector memory CD45RA+ cells were excluded. Clones were sequenced by immunoSEQ multiplex PCR, and TCRdb holds only the in-frame ones, with some missing. The sample consists of about 2.1 million clones, about 93% of them appearing once. Sequenced: naive CD8+ T cells from PBMCs. The receptors shown here come from a man in his late teens or twenties in good health. Some clones in this sample may be carry-over from other donors' samples.

This chain links TRBV7-9 with TRBJ2-5; D uncertain. Germline V gives CDR1 SEHNR, CDR2 FQNEAQ (reference sequence). V dropped 11 bases and J dropped 2 bases, with 15 bases sitting between them. The CDR3 runs to 13 residues. The CDR3 here is CASRGGPQETQYF. The CDR3, as DNA: TGTGCCTCCCGTGGCGGACCACAAGAGACCCAGTACTTC.

This chain connects TRBV11-3 to TRBJ2-2, with unresolved D. From germline, CDR1 is SGHNT and CDR2 YENEEA. Trimming stripped 4 bases from V and 2 bases from J, with 8 bases between. This CDR3 has 14 amino acids. Here the CDR3 DNA reads TGTGCCAGCAGCTACTTTTTTAACACCGGGGAGCTGTTTTTT. This encodes CASSYFFNTGELFF.

The V gene is TRBV2, the J gene TRBJ1-1; D call uncertain. The CDR3 spans 15 residues. Germline loops: CDR1 SNHLY, CDR2 FYNNEI. Trimming took off 1 base at V and 4 bases at J, with 13 bases between the two ends. The chain's CDR3 is CASSEVGNWGTEAFF. CDR3 nucleotides: TGTGCCAGCAGTGAAGTGGGCAATTGGGGCACTGAAGCTTTCTTT. The full variable domain, its missing parts supplied by reference TRBV2 and TRBJ1-1, is EPEVTQTPSHQVTQMGQEVILRCVPISNHLYFYWYRQILGQKVEFLVSFYNNEISEKSEIFDDQFSVERPDGSNFTLKIRSTKLEDSAMYFCASSEVGNWGTEAFFGQGTRLTVV.

V usage is TRBV7-8 and J usage is TRBJ1-2; a weak D match, TRBD1 (5 bases). Trimming removed 2 bases from V and 4 bases from J, with 17 bases in between. CDR1 is SGHVS and CDR2 is FQNEAQ in the germline V gene. The CDR3 consists of 16 residues. The CDR3 DNA reads TGTGCCAGCAGCTTAATGGGCCCGACAGTGCCCTATGGCTACACCTTC. It is translated as CASSLMGPTVPYGYTF.

DNA for the CDR3: TGTGCCAGCAGCGAAGAGTCCCTAGATACGTTCAAAAACATTCAGTACTTC. It translates to CASSEESLDTFKNIQYF. The V and J genes are TRBV9 and TRBJ2-4; no firm D call. Germline V gene lookup returns CDR1 SGDLS and CDR2 YYNGEE. CDR3 size: 17 residues. Trimming cost V 3 bases and J 3 bases, with 19 bases left between them.

This rearrangement joins TRBV2 to TRBJ2-7, with D possibly TRBD2 on 5 matching bases. CDR3 length equals 13 residues. CDR1 and CDR2 from the germline V gene are SNHLY and FYNNEI. The germline V and J ends were trimmed by 1 base and 7 bases, with 11 bases remaining between them. The CDR3 is CASSEGTPEEQYF. DNA of the CDR3: TGTGCCAGCAGTGAAGGGACTCCTGAGGAGCAGTACTTC.

The V call is TRBV7-9, the J call TRBJ1-5; no definite D call. CDR1 and CDR2 (germline): SEHNR, FQNEAQ (reference sequence). The CDR3 has 14 amino acids. Trimming removed 5 bases at V and 4 bases at J, with 12 bases between. CDR3 sequence (DNA): TGTGCCAGCAGCAAATGGGGAGATAATCAGCCCCAGCATTTT. This translates into CASSKWGDNQPQHF.

The chain employs TRBV9 and TRBJ1-3; D may be TRBD1 (5 bases). CDR3 length equals 14 residues. Per germline, CDR1 SGDLS and CDR2 YYNGEE. The ends were cut back, 2 bases at V and 3 bases at J, with 9 bases in the middle. CDR3 region: CASSVGEGGNTIYF. The DNA of the CDR3 is TGTGCCAGCAGCGTGGGGGAAGGTGGAAACACCATATATTTT.

This chain links TRBV6-1 with TRBJ2-7; D unresolved. Germline assignment: CDR1 MNHNS and CDR2 SASEGT. V dropped 2 bases and J dropped 1 base, with 9 bases sitting between them. This CDR3 region has 14 residues. CDR3 residues: CASSERADSYEQYF. The DNA of the CDR3 is TGTGCCAGCAGTGAACGGGCGGATTCCTACGAGCAGTACTTC.